Listed below are T cell receptor beta chains from one sample, sequenced in a study of Ad26.COV2.S vaccination and SARS-CoV-2 variants. Clones were sequenced by immunoSEQ multiplex PCR, and TCRdb holds only the in-frame ones, with some missing. This sample has more than 250,000 clones; over 75% occur once, and the top ten carry about 3.6%. The sample was peripheral blood, taken in a trial of Ad26.COV2.S vaccine versus placebo. Source of these receptors: a person aged 18 to 65 who received the Ad26.COV2.S COVID-19 vaccine or a placebo. Each CDR3 is given with its conserved first and last residue. D genes are given only for firm matches. Some rows mark clone size as missing; the rest say once, few, many or name a class of expanded clone.

j_gene	d_gene	abundance	v_gene	CDR3aa	CDR3nt
TRBJ1-5	NA	once	TRBV7-9	CASSLGPGFNQPQHF	TGTGCCAGCAGCTTAGGCCCCGGGTTTAATCAGCCCCAGCATTTT
TRBJ2-1	NA	few	TRBV30	CAGKKQGDYNEQFF	TGTGCCGGGAAAAAGCAGGGAGATTACAATGAGCAGTTCTTC
TRBJ2-5	NA	NA	TRBV6-1	CASSEAATYQETQYF	TGTGCCAGCAGTGAAGCGGCAACATATCAAGAGACCCAGTACTTC
TRBJ1-5	NA	NA	TRBV28	CASSGLTGFSQPQHF	TGTGCCAGCAGTGGGCTTACAGGGTTTAGTCAGCCCCAGCATTTT
TRBJ1-4	NA	NA	TRBV27	CASSFRQLGEKLFF	TGTGCCAGCAGTTTCAGACAGTTAGGGGAAAAACTGTTTTTT
TRBJ2-7	TRBD1	NA	TRBV2	CASTGEDYEQYF	TGTGCCAGTACAGGGGAAGACTACGAGCAGTACTTC
TRBJ1-6	NA	NA	TRBV11-2	CASSLDPGNNSPLHF	TGTGCCAGCAGCTTAGATCCGGGGAATAATTCACCCCTCCACTTT
TRBJ2-1	NA	NA	TRBV15	CATSRGGVPASEQFF	TGTGCCACCAGCAGAGGGGGAGTCCCTGCCAGTGAGCAGTTCTTC
TRBJ1-4	NA	NA	TRBV7-9	CASSLLRGDEKLFF	TGTGCCAGCAGCTTGTTAAGGGGGGATGAAAAACTGTTTTTT
TRBJ1-1	TRBD1	NA	TRBV7-3	CASSSQQGDTEAFF	TGTGCCAGCAGCTCCCAACAGGGGGACACTGAAGCTTTCTTT
TRBJ2-2	NA	NA	TRBV19	CASSSGPVVGELFF	TGTGCCAGTAGTTCCGGGCCTGTCGTCGGGGAGCTGTTTTTT
TRBJ1-1	TRBD1	NA	TRBV3-1/TRBV3-2	CASSTRTGMNTEAFF	TGTGCCAGCAGCACACGGACAGGGATGAACACTGAAGCTTTCTTT
TRBJ1-1	NA	few	TRBV6-6	CASSPQAPRPEAFF	TGTGCCAGCAGTCCACAAGCGCCCAGACCTGAAGCTTTCTTT
TRBJ2-2	NA	NA	TRBV5-1	CASSLGAGELFF	TGCGCCAGCAGCCTAGGGGCCGGGGAGCTGTTTTTT
TRBJ1-1	NA	NA	TRBV2	CASSEVGSGRDAFF	TGTGCCAGCAGTGAAGTCGGCTCGGGGAGGGACGCTTTCTTT
TRBJ1-1	TRBD1	NA	TRBV7-2	CASSQQGADTEAFF	TGTGCCAGCAGCCAACAGGGGGCGGACACTGAAGCTTTCTTT
TRBJ1-2	NA	NA	TRBV6-5	CASTQSPLIGGYTF	TGTGCCAGCACCCAGTCTCCCCTCATTGGTGGCTACACCTTC
TRBJ2-3	TRBD1	NA	TRBV7-2	CASSGQGIDTQYF	TGTGCCAGCAGTGGACAGGGAATAGATACGCAGTATTTT
TRBJ1-1	NA	NA	TRBV11-2	CASSLAGELGEAFF	TGTGCCAGCAGCTTAGCCGGGGAACTAGGCGAAGCTTTCTTT
TRBJ2-5	TRBD1	NA	TRBV18	CASSPGTDRTKYF	TGTGCCAGCTCACCGGGGACAGACAGAACCAAGTACTTC
TRBJ1-4	NA	NA	TRBV19	CASSPWGDGEKLFF	TGTGCCAGTTCCCCCTGGGGGGACGGTGAAAAACTGTTTTTT
TRBJ2-3	TRBD2	once	TRBV30	CAWSRGDTDTQYF	TGTGCCTGGAGTCGGGGGGACACAGATACGCAGTATTTT
TRBJ1-1	TRBD1	NA	TRBV7-3	CASSLDRAPPEAFF	TGTGCCAGCAGCTTAGACAGGGCCCCCCCTGAAGCTTTCTTT
TRBJ1-5	NA	once	TRBV18	CASSPSPALGQPQHF	TGTGCCAGCTCACCATCACCCGCTTTGGGTCAGCCCCAGCATTTT
TRBJ2-1	NA	NA	TRBV2	CASIERGEQFF	TGTGCCAGCATCGAAAGGGGGGAGCAGTTCTTC
TRBJ1-1	NA	NA	TRBV5-6	CASQELGSTEAFF	TGTGCCAGCCAGGAACTCGGGAGCACTGAAGCTTTCTTT
TRBJ1-2	TRBD1	NA	TRBV19	CASSIEGTGRIYGYTF	TGTGCCAGTAGTATAGAAGGGACAGGGAGAATCTATGGCTACACCTTC
TRBJ1-3	TRBD1	NA	TRBV19	CASSTTGTGGNTIYF	TGTGCCAGTAGTACCACCGGGACAGGGGGCAACACCATATATTTT
TRBJ2-2	NA	NA	TRBV15	CATSRAGELFF	TGTGCCACCAGCAGAGCTGGGGAGCTGTTTTTT
TRBJ2-2	NA	NA	TRBV5-1	CASSLTGGTGELFF	TGCGCCAGCAGCTTGACAGGCGGCACCGGGGAGCTGTTTTTT
TRBJ2-7	NA	NA	TRBV18	CASSTMTASYEQYF	TGTGCCAGCTCAACTATGACAGCATCCTACGAGCAGTACTTC
TRBJ2-7	NA	NA	TRBV5-6	CASSLTGIYEQYF	TGTGCCAGCAGCTTAACTGGGATCTACGAGCAGTACTTC
TRBJ1-3	TRBD1	NA	TRBV29-1	CSTRQGAAGNTIYF	TGCAGCACCAGACAGGGGGCCGCTGGAAACACCATATATTTT